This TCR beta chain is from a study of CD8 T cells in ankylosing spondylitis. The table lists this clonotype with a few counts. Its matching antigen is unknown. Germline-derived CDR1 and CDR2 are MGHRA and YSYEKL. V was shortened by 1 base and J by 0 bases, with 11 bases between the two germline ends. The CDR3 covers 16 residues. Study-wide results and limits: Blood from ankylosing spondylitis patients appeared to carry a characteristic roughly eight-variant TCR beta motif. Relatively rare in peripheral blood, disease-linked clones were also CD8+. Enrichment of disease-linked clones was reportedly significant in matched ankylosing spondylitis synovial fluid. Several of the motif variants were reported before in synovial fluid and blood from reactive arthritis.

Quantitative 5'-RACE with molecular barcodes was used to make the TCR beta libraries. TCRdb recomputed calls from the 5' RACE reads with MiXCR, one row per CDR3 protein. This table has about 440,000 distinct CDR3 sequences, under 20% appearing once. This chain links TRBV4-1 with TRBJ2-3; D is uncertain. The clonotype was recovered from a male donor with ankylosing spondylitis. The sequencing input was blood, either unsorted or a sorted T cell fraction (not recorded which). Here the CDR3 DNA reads TGCGCCAGCAGCCAAGGGCAGGACCCTAGCACAGATACGCAGTATTTT. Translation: CASSQGQDPSTDTQYF.